This T cell receptor (beta chain) was captured by sequencing in a study of T cell responses to AZD1222 COVID-19 vaccine. A word on this clone: Antigen: not known.

Generated by immunoSEQ multiplex PCR, the TCRdb table keeps only in-frame clones and is missing some. The table includes some 97,000 clones, about 89% detected once. Study-wide results and limits: Scientists sampled the repertoires only once the peak T cell response had passed. Regions 160-218 and 743-854 dominated among vaccine-associated CD4 TCRs spanning spike.

This CDR3 comprises 11 residues. The germline V gene encodes CDR1 MDHEN and CDR2 SYDVKM. V was cut by 10 bases and J by 4 bases, with 8 bases left in between. This chain connects TRBV28 to TRBJ2-1, with D unresolved. This TCR was recovered from an adult in good health. The source was peripheral blood, collected on day 0 of AZD1222 vaccination. CDR3 sequence reads: CATTQYNEQFF. The CDR3 nucleotides are TGTGCCACTACTCAATACAATGAGCAGTTCTTC.